This T cell receptor beta chain derives from a study of PD-L1 blockade in urothelial cancer. About the research overall: The number of prior chemotherapy regimens per patient was 0 to 3.

Germline V gene data show CDR1 as MGHRA and CDR2 as YSYEKL. V was pared by 4 bases and J by 4 bases, with 12 bases between. CDR3 length equals 14 residues. The time point: pretreatment peripheral blood. Enrolled patients showed locally advanced or metastatic urothelial carcinoma. Assay used: immunoSEQ multiplex PCR; TCRdb lists only in-frame clones, some missing. The sample holds 70,000 to 90,000 clones, approximately 87% seen once. The genes are TRBV4-1 and TRBJ2-3; a possible D gene is TRBD1 (6 bases). This material consisted of PBMCs, taken around atezolizumab (anti-PD-L1) treatment. The clonotype originates from a man in his sixties with urothelial cancer. The CDR3: CASSPTGMADTQYF. As DNA, the CDR3 is TGCGCCAGCAGCCCCACAGGGATGGCAGATACGCAGTATTTT.